The TCR beta chain described here comes from a study of metastatic and nonmetastatic thyroid tumors. On the study more broadly: Malignant and benign thyroid patients had repertoires compared in peripheral blood and tumor or nodule tissue.

In the original processing: A classifier of distant metastasis in papillary thyroid cancer was built from CDR3 differences (across clinicopathological groups). TCRdb re-called the PCR reads with MiXCR. The V and J calls and clone size come from TCRdb's table, not from the authors' own analysis. The sample has some 30,000 clones, about a tenth seen once. Not a single patient had been given any form of treatment at any point before undergoing thyroid surgery. In its sample, this clone was seen many times. As yet, its antigen is unknown. Study conclusions and caveats: The reported finding was significantly higher TCR beta diversity in malignant thyroid tumors relative to benign nodules, in blood and tumor.

Sequencing was carried out using blood. The sequence was collected from a female donor with papillary thyroid cancer or a benign thyroid nodule (not recorded which). Some clones in this sample may be carry-over from other donors' samples.

The CDR3 reads CASSQEGRGGVDTQYF. The CDR3 DNA sequence: TGCGCCAGCAGCCAAGAGGGGAGGGGCGGGGTAGATACGCAGTATTTT. The chain carries TRBV4-3 and TRBJ2-3; 7 bases align to TRBD2. The CDR3 sequence is 16 residues long. V trimming: 0 bases; J trimming: 5 bases; junction bases outside the gene matches: 8. The germline gives CDR1 LGHNA, CDR2 YSLEER.